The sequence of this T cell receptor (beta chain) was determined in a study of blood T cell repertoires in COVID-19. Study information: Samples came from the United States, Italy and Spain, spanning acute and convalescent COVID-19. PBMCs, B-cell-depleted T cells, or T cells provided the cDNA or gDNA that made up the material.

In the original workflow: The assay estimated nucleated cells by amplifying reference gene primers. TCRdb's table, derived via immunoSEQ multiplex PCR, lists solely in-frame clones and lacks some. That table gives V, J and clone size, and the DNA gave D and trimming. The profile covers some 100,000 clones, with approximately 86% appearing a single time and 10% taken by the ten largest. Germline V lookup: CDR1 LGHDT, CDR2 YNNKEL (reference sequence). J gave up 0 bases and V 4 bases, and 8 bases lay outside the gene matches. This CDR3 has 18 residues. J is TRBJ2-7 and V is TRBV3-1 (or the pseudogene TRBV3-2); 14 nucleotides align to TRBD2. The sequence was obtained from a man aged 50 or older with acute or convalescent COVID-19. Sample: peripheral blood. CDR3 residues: CASSPGTSGRVRSYEQYF. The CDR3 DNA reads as TGTGCCAGCAGCCCCGGGACTAGCGGGAGAGTCCGCTCCTACGAGCAGTACTTC.